The rows below give T cell receptor beta chains drawn from one sample of a study of blood T cell repertoires in COVID-19. The table came from immunoSEQ multiplex PCR; TCRdb's copy has only in-frame clones and leaves some out. The sample has under 300,000 clones, around four fifths seen once. The sample consisted of peripheral blood. Receptors were obtained from a young man who had recovered from COVID-19. CDR3s include the opening cysteine and the closing phenylalanine or tryptophan. The D gene is left open where the match is weak. Size is omitted from some rows. Given values are once, few, many or a class for expanded clones.

DNA,CDR3,J,size,D,V
TGCGCCAGCAGCCAAGAGATGGGACAGAGCTATTCACCCCTCCACTTT,CASSQEMGQSYSPLHF,TRBJ1-6,NA,TRBD1,TRBV4-1
TGTGCCTCAGAGGCAGGACTCAGAAACACCATATATTTT,CASEAGLRNTIYF,TRBJ1-3,NA,NA,TRBV2
TGTGCCAGCAGTTTAGAAGGGACTACTAACAATGAGCAGTTCTTC,CASSLEGTTNNEQFF,TRBJ2-1,few,TRBD2,TRBV27
TGTGCCACCAGTGCCCCGGGATTGTACCAAGAGACCCAGTACTTC,CATSAPGLYQETQYF,TRBJ2-5,NA,NA,TRBV24-1
TGTGCCAGCTCACCACAGGGGGCTGGGAGCTCCTACGAGCAGTACTTC,CASSPQGAGSSYEQYF,TRBJ2-7,once,TRBD1,TRBV18
TGTGCCAGCAGTGCAGGGGAAGGCTATGGCTACACCTTC,CASSAGEGYGYTF,TRBJ1-2,NA,NA,TRBV12-3/TRBV12-4
TGTGCCAGCTCAGAACTAGCGGGGGAAGGAAACATTCAGTACTTC,CASSELAGEGNIQYF,TRBJ2-4,NA,TRBD2,TRBV18
TGTGCCAGCACCTCGACAGGGGAGTACACTGAAGCTTTCTTT,CASTSTGEYTEAFF,TRBJ1-1,NA,TRBD1,TRBV28
TGTGCCAGCAGTTACGGACTAGCGGGGGGGCTAAGAACAGATACGCAGTATTTT,CASSYGLAGGLRTDTQYF,TRBJ2-3,NA,TRBD2,TRBV6-8
TGTGCCAGCAGCCAAGAACAATTGACTAGCGGGGGGGCCAGGGCCAAAAACATTCAGTACTTC,CASSQEQLTSGGARAKNIQYF,TRBJ2-4,NA,TRBD2,TRBV4-2
TGTGCCAGTAGTATATATCCGAGGGGAGGGAATCAGCCCCAGCATTTT,CASSIYPRGGNQPQHF,TRBJ1-5,NA,NA,TRBV19
TGCAGCGTTGAAGAAACTAGCGGGGGTCCCGGGAGCACAGATACGCAGTATTTT,CSVEETSGGPGSTDTQYF,TRBJ2-3,once,TRBD2,TRBV29-1
TGTGCCAGCAGCTTGGGCGCAGGGTACCAAGAGACCCAGTACTTC,CASSLGAGYQETQYF,TRBJ2-5,NA,NA,TRBV5-5
TGTGCCAGCAGTGAAGGTGGCGGGGGGGCCTACGAGCAGTACTTC,CASSEGGGGAYEQYF,TRBJ2-7,NA,TRBD2,TRBV2
TGTGCCAGCAACAGGGAGGGGAGGACTGAAGCTTTCTTT,CASNREGRTEAFF,TRBJ1-1,once,NA,TRBV12-3/TRBV12-4
TGTGCCAGCAGCCTGACGACAGGGCACTATGGCTACACCTTC,CASSLTTGHYGYTF,TRBJ1-2,NA,TRBD1,TRBV3-1/TRBV3-2
TGTGCCAGCAGCTTAGACGGGGGAATAGAGAACACTGAAGCTTTCTTT,CASSLDGGIENTEAFF,TRBJ1-1,NA,NA,TRBV7-2
TGCGCCAGCAGCCAAGGAGACAGGGAGGCAGATACGCAGTATTTT,CASSQGDREADTQYF,TRBJ2-3,NA,NA,TRBV4-1
TGTGCCAGCGGAACAAACAGCTCCCAGGGGCCCCAGCATTTT,CASGTNSSQGPQHF,TRBJ1-5,NA,NA,TRBV7-2
TGTGCCAGCAGTCCGGGGGGGGTAGCACTAGCGTACAGAACAGAGACCCAGTACTTC,CASSPGGVALAYRTETQYF,TRBJ2-5,NA,TRBD2,TRBV28
TGTGCCAGCAGCCGCTTGGACAGCCAGTCTGAAGCTTTCTTT,CASSRLDSQSEAFF,TRBJ1-1,NA,NA,TRBV3-1/TRBV3-2
TGTGCCATCAGCCGACAGGCTGACACCGGGGAGCTGTTTTTT,CAISRQADTGELFF,TRBJ2-2,NA,NA,TRBV10-3
TGCGCCAGCAGCTCAGAGATCAGGGGTAACTATGGCTACACCTTC,CASSSEIRGNYGYTF,TRBJ1-2,NA,NA,TRBV5-1
TGTGCCAGCAGCCAGAGAGGGAGGGCGGACTATGGCTACACCTTC,CASSQRGRADYGYTF,TRBJ1-2,NA,NA,TRBV4-2
TGTGCCAGCTCACCCGACAGGGGATACGAAAAACTGTTTTTT,CASSPDRGYEKLFF,TRBJ1-4,NA,TRBD1,TRBV18
TGTGCCAGTAGTCCCCGGACACAAACCAACTACGAGCAGTACTTC,CASSPRTQTNYEQYF,TRBJ2-7,NA,NA,TRBV19
TGTGCCAGCAGCCAAATTCCCTTCCTCTTGTCTGGGGCCAACGTCCTGACTTTC,CASSQIPFLLSGANVLTF,TRBJ2-6,NA,NA,TRBV14
TGCGCCAGCAGCTCGGCTAGCGGGGTCGTCGGGGAGCTGTTTTTT,CASSSASGVVGELFF,TRBJ2-2,NA,TRBD2,TRBV5-1
TGTGCCAGCAGCTTAGGGGCGGCAGGGCTCGCCAAAAACATTCAGTACTTC,CASSLGAAGLAKNIQYF,TRBJ2-4,NA,NA,TRBV11-2
TGTGCCAGCAGCGTAGACCCCAAGGGGGCGGAAGGGACCCAGTACTTC,CASSVDPKGAEGTQYF,TRBJ2-5,NA,TRBD1,TRBV9
TGCGCCAGCAGCCCCCCTGGGGAGAGGGTGGTTGGCTACACCTTC,CASSPPGERVVGYTF,TRBJ1-2,NA,NA,TRBV4-1
TGTGCCAGCAGTGTAGGTAGCGGGGCCAAGCAGTTCTTC,CASSVGSGAKQFF,TRBJ2-1,NA,TRBD2,TRBV2